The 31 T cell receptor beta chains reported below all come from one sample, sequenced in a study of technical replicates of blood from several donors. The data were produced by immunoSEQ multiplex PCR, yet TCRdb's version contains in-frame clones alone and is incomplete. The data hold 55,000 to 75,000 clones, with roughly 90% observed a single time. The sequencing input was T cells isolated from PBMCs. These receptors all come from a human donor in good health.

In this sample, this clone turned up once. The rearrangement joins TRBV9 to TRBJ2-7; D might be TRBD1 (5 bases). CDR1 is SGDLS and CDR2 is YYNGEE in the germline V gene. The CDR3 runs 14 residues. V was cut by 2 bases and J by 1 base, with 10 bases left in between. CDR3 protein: CASSVGKGSYEQYF. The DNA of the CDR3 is TGTGCCAGCAGCGTTGGGAAGGGGTCCTACGAGCAGTACTTC.

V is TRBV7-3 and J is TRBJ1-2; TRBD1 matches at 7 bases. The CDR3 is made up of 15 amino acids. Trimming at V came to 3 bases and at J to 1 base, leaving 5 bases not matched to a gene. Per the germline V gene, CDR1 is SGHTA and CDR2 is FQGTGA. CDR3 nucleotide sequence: TGTGCCAGCAGCTTGACAGGGAAACTTAACTATGGCTACACCTTC. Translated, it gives CASSLTGKLNYGYTF.

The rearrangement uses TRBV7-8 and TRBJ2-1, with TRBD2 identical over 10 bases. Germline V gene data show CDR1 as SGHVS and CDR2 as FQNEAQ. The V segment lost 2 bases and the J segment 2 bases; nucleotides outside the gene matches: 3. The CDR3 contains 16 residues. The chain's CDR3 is CASSLYSGRAYNEQFF. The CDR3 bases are TGTGCCAGCAGCTTATACAGCGGGAGGGCCTACAATGAGCAGTTCTTC.

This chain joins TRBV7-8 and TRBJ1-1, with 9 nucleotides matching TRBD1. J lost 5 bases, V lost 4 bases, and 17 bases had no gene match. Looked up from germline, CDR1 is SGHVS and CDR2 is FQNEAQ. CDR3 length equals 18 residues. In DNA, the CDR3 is TGTGCCAGCAGCTCCTTAATACAGGGGGCGTATTTTTGGACTGAAGCTTTCTTT. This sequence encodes CASSSLIQGAYFWTEAFF.

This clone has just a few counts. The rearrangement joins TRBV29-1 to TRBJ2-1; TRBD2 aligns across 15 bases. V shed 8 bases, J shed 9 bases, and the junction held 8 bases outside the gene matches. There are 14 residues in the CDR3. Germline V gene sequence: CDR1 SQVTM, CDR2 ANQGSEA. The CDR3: CSLYPGLAGGEQFF. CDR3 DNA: TGCAGCTTATACCCGGGACTAGCGGGAGGTGAGCAGTTCTTC.

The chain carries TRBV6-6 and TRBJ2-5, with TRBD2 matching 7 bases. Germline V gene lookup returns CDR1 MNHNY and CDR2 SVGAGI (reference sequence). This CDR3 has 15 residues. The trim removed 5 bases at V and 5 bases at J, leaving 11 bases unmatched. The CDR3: CASSPTTSMRETQYF. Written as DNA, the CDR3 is TGTGCCAGCAGTCCTACGACTAGCATGAGGGAGACCCAGTACTTC.

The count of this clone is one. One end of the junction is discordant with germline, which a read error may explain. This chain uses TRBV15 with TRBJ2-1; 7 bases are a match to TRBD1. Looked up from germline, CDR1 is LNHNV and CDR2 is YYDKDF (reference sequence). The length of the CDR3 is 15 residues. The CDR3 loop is CATSRTSGGYTEQFF. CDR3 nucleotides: TGTGCCACCAGCAGAACTTCAGGGGGTTACACTGAGCAGTTCTTC.

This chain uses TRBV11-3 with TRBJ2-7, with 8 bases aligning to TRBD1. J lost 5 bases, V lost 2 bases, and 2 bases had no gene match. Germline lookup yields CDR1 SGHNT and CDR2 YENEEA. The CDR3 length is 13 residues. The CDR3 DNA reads TGTGCCAGCAGCTTATTACAGGGGGACGAGCAGTACTTC. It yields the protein CASSLLQGDEQYF.

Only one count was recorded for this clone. The CDR3 DNA reads as TGTGCCATCAGAAAAACAGGGGGCAATGAGCAGTTCTTC. Amino acids: CAIRKTGGNEQFF. The rearrangement links TRBV10-3 to TRBJ2-1; the match to TRBD1 covers 8 bases. Germline CDR1 reads ENHRY; CDR2 reads SYGVKD. V shed 6 bases, J shed 6 bases, and the junction held 4 bases outside the gene matches. The length of the CDR3 is 13 residues.

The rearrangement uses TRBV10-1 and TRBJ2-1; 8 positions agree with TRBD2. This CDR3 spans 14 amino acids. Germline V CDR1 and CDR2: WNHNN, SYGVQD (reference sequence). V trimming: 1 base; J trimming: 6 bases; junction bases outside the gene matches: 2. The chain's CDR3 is CASSEWTSCNEQFF. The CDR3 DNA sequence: TGCGCCAGCAGTGAGTGGACTAGCTGCAATGAGCAGTTCTTC.

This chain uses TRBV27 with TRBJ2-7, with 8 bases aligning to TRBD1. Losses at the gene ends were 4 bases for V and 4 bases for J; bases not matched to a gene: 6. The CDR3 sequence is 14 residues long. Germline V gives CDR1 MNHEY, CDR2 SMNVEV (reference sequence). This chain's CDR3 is CASSSAGGRYEQYF. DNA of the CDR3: TGTGCCAGCAGTTCTGCAGGGGGCAGATACGAGCAGTACTTC.

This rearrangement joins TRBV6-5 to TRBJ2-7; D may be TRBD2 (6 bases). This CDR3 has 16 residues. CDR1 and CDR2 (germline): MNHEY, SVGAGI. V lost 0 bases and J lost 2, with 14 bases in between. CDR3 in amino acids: CASSYSTGVTTYEQYF. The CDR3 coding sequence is TGTGCCAGCAGTTACTCAACGGGGGTTACTACCTACGAGCAGTACTTC.

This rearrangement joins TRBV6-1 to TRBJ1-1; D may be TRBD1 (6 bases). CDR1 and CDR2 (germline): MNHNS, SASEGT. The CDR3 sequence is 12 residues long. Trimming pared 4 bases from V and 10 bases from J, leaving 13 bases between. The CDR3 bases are TGTGCCAGCAGTGGGGCCAGGGGTACAGCTTTCTTT. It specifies CASSGARGTAFF.

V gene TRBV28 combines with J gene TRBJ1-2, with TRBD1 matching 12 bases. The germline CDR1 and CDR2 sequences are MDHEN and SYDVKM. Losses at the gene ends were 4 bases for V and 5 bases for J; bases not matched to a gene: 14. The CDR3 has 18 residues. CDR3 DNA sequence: TGTGCCAGCAGTTCTGAACCTGGGGACAGGGGGCTCAGGTATGGCTACACCTTC. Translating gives CASSSEPGDRGLRYGYTF.

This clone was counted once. The DNA of the CDR3 is TGTGCCAGCAGCCTCAACAGGGGCACTGAAGCTTTCTTT. Its protein is CASSLNRGTEAFF. The chain is built from TRBV7-3 and TRBJ1-1; 7 nucleotides agree with TRBD1. Germline loops: CDR1 SGHTA, CDR2 FQGTGA. The CDR3 is 13 residues long. V gave up 5 bases and J gave up 4 bases; unmatched junction bases: 4.

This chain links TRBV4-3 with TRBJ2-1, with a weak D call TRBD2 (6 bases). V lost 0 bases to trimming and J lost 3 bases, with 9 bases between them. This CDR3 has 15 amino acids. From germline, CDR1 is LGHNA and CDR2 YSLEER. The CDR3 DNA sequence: TGCGCCAGCAGCCAAGATGGGGGGATCTACAATGAGCAGTTCTTC. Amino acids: CASSQDGGIYNEQFF.

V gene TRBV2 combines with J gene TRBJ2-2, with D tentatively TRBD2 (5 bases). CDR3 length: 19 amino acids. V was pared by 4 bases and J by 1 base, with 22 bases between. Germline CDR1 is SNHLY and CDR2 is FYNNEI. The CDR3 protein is CASSVSSSDPTGNTGELFF. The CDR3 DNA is TGTGCCAGCAGTGTATCGAGTAGCGACCCGACGGGGAACACCGGGGAGCTGTTTTTT.

The CDR3 region is CASGDRGSYEQYF. The DNA of the CDR3 is TGTGCCAGCGGGGACAGGGGCTCCTACGAGCAGTACTTC. The chain joins TRBV7-9 to TRBJ2-7; TRBD1 matches at 10 bases. With 8 bases clipped from V and 0 bases from J, the junction kept 1 base outside the gene matches. CDR3 size: 13 residues. Germline V gene sequence: CDR1 SEHNR, CDR2 FQNEAQ (reference sequence).

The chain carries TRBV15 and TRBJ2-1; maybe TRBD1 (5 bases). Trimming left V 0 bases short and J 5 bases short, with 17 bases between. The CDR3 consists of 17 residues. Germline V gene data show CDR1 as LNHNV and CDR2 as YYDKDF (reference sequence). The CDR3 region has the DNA TGTGCCACCAGCAGAGAGATCTCTTGGGGCGTGAACAATGAGCAGTTCTTC. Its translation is CATSREISWGVNNEQFF.

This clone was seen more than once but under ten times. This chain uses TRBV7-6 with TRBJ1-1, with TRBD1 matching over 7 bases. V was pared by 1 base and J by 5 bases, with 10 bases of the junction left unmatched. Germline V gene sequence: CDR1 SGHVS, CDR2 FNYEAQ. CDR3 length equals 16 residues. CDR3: CASSLELTGVVTEAFF. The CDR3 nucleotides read TGTGCCAGCAGCTTAGAGCTTACAGGGGTAGTGACTGAAGCTTTCTTT. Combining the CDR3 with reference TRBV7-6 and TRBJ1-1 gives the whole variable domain GAGVSQSPRYKVTKRGQDVALRCDPISGHVSLYWYRQALGQGPEFLTYFNYEAQQDKSGLPNDRFSAERPEGSISTLTIQRTEQRDSAMYRCASSLELTGVVTEAFFGQGTRLTVV.

The CDR3 spells CASSLGGGEGGSEQFF. The CDR3 DNA sequence: TGTGCCAGCTCCCTGGGGGGCGGGGAGGGTGGCAGTGAGCAGTTCTTC. The chain links TRBV7-3 to TRBJ2-1, with D perhaps TRBD2 (7 bases). Deletions cut 8 bases from V and 9 bases from J, with 26 bases between. The CDR3 length is 16 residues. CDR1 is SGHTA, CDR2 FQGTGA, per germline. Drawing the rest from reference TRBV7-3 and TRBJ2-1, the complete variable domain is GAGVSQTPSNKVTEKGKYVELRCDPISGHTALYWYRQSLGQGPEFLIYFQGTGAADDSGLPNDRFFAVRPEGSVSTLKIQRTERGDSAVYLCASSLGGGEGGSEQFFGPGTRLTVL.

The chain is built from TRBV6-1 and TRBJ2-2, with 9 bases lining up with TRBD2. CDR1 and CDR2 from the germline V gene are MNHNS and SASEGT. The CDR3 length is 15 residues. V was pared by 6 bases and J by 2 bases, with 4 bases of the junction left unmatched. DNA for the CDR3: TGTGCCAGCAGAAGACTAGCGGCTAACACCGGGGAGCTGTTTTTT. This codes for CASRRLAANTGELFF.

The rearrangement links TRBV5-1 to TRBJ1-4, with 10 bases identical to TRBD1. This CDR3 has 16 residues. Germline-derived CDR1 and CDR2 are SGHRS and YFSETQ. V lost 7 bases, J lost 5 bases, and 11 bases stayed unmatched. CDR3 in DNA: TGCGCCAGCCAAACTATCTCGGGACAGGGGAATGAAAAACTGTTTTTT. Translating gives CASQTISGQGNEKLFF.

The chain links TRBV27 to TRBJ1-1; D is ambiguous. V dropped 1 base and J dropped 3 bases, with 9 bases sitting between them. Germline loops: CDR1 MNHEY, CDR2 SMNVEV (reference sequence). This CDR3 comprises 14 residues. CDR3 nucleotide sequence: TGTGCCAGCAGTTTATGGGCCGGCGACACTGAAGCTTTCTTT. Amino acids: CASSLWAGDTEAFF.

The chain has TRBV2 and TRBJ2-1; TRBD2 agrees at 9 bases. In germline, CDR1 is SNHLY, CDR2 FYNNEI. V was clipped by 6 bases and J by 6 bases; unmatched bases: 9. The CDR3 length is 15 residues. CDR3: CASSSAGGPRNEQFF. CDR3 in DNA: TGTGCCAGCAGCTCTGCGGGAGGGCCGCGCAATGAGCAGTTCTTC.

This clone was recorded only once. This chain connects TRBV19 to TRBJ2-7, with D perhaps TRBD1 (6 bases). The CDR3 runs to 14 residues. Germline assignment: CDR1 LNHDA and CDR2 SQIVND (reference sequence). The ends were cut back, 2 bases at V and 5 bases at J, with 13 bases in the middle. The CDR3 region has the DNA TGTGCCAGTAGTATACAACAGGGAAGGAACGAGCAGTACTTC. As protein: CASSIQQGRNEQYF.

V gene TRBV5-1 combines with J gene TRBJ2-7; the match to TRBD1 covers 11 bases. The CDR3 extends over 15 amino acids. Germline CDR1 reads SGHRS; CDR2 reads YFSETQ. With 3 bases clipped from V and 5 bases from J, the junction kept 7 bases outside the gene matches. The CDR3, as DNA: TGCGCCAGCAGCTATTCCGGGACAGGGGGAAACGAGCAGTACTTC. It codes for CASSYSGTGGNEQYF.

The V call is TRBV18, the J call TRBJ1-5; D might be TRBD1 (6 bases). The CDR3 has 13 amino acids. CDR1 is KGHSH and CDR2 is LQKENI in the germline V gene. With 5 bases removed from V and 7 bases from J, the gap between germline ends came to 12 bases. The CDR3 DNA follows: TGTGCCAGCTCAGGACAGAGAGAACAGCCCCAGCATTTT. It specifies CASSGQREQPQHF.

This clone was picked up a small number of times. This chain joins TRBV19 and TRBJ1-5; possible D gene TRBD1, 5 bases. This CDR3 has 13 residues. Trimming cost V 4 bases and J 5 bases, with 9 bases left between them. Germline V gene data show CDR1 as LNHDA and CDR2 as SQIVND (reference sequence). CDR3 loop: CASSRSRDQPQHF. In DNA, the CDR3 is TGTGCCAGTAGTAGATCCAGGGATCAGCCCCAGCATTTT.

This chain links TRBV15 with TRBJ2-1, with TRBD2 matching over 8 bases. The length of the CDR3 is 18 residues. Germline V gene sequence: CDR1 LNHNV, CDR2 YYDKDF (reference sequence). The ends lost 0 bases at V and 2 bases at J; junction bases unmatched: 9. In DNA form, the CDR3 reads TGTGCCACCAGCAGAGATTTTGGCGGGAGGATCACCTACAATGAGCAGTTCTTC. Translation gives CATSRDFGGRITYNEQFF.

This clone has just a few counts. The CDR3 DNA is TGTGCCAGTACGGGGACAGCCAATCAGCCCCAGCATTTT. Protein product: CASTGTANQPQHF. J is TRBJ1-5 and V is TRBV19; TRBD1 aligns across 7 bases. The CDR3 is made up of 13 amino acids. V shed 7 bases and J 3 bases; nucleotides not matched to a gene: 3. CDR1 and CDR2 from the germline V gene are LNHDA and SQIVND (reference sequence).